These 4 T cell receptor beta chains were sequenced from one sample in a study of shared clonotypes between healthy human individuals. Clones were sequenced by immunoSEQ multiplex PCR, and TCRdb holds only the in-frame ones, with some missing. The table includes about 2,200,000 clones, 85% to 95% detected once. CD8 cells classed as naive were CD45RO-negative and positively selected for CCR7, excluding terminally differentiated effector memory CD45RA+ cells. Sequenced input: naive CD8+ T cells from PBMCs. The source is a man aged 18 to 29 in good health. Some clones in this sample may be carry-over from other donors' samples.

This clone came up once. The genes are TRBV30 and TRBJ2-1; no firm D call. CDR1 and CDR2 from the germline V gene are GTSNPN and SVGIG (reference sequence). The V and J ends lost 2 bases and 8 bases respectively, with 4 bases between them. This CDR3 region has 10 residues. CDR3 in amino acids: CAWSTHEQFF. In DNA, the CDR3 is TGTGCCTGGAGTACCCATGAGCAGTTCTTC.

This clone was counted once. The chain uses TRBV30 and TRBJ2-5, with D maybe TRBD2 (7 bases). The CDR3 is made up of 15 amino acids. Trimming stripped 1 base from V and 5 bases from J, with 17 bases between. CDR1 is GTSNPN, CDR2 SVGIG, per germline (reference sequence). This CDR3 reads CAWSDGGRGEETQYF. The DNA of the CDR3 is TGTGCCTGGAGTGACGGGGGCCGGGGGGAGGAGACCCAGTACTTC. Filled out from reference TRBV30 and TRBJ2-5, the complete variable domain reads SQTIHQWPATLVQPVGSPLSLECTVEGTSNPNLYWYRQAAGRGLQLLFYSVGIGQISSEVPQNLSASRPQDRQFILSSKKLLLSDSGFYLCAWSDGGRGEETQYFGPGTRLLVL.

The chain couples TRBV7-9 to TRBJ2-7; 7 positions agree with TRBD2. CDR1 and CDR2 (germline): SEHNR, FQNEAQ (reference sequence). V was clipped by 5 bases and J by 2 bases; unmatched bases: 9. CDR3 length: 15 residues. The CDR3 reads CASSAPPSGAYEQYF. CDR3 bases: TGTGCCAGCAGCGCCCCGCCTAGCGGTGCCTACGAGCAGTACTTC.

This rearrangement joins TRBV2 to TRBJ2-7, with a possible D match to TRBD2 (6 bases). The CDR3 contains 17 residues. Trimming removed 1 base from V and 3 bases from J, with 19 bases in between. Germline CDR1 and CDR2: SNHLY and FYNNEI. The DNA of the CDR3 is TGTGCCAGCAGTGAAGGGGTAGCGGTGGACTTGGGCTACGAGCAGTACTTC. Translated, it gives CASSEGVAVDLGYEQYF. Looking up the rest from reference TRBV2 and TRBJ2-7 gives the full variable domain: EPEVTQTPSHQVTQMGQEVILRCVPISNHLYFYWYRQILGQKVEFLVSFYNNEISEKSEIFDDQFSVERPDGSNFTLKIRSTKLEDSAMYFCASSEGVAVDLGYEQYFGPGTRLTVT.